This paragraph reports one T cell receptor beta chain. This specimen comes from a study of blood T cell repertoires in COVID-19. The CDR3 covers 13 residues. Germline CDR1 is SGHKS and CDR2 is YYEKEE (reference sequence). Trimming took 4 bases from V and 9 from J; bases not matched to a gene: 5. Generated by immunoSEQ multiplex PCR, the TCRdb table keeps only in-frame clones and is missing some. Among some 130,000 clones listed, less than 90% were seen once. The receptor was isolated from a man in his 60s with acute or convalescent COVID-19. Sequenced: peripheral blood. The chain joins TRBV5-5 to TRBJ1-2; TRBD1 matches 11 bases. In nucleotides, the CDR3 is TGTGCCAGCAGCCATGGACAGGGGGCTAGCTACACCTTC. Protein product: CASSHGQGASYTF.